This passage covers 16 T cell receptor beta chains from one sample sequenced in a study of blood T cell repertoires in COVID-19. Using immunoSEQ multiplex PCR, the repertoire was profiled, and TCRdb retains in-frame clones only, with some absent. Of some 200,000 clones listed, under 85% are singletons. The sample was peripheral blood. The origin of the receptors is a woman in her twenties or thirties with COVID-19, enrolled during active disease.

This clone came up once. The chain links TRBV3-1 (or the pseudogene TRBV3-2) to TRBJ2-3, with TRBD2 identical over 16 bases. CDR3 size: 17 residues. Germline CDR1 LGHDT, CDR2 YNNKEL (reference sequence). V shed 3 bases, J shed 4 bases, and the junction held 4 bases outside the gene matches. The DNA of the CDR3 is TGTGCCAGCAGCCAGGGACTAGCGGGAGGGCCTCCAGATACGCAGTATTTT. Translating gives CASSQGLAGGPPDTQYF.

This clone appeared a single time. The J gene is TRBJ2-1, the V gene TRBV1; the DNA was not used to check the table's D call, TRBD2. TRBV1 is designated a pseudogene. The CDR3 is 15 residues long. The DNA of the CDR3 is TGCACCAGCAGCCAACCTAGCGGGAGGTACAATGAGCAGTTCTTC. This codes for CTSSQPSGRYNEQFF.

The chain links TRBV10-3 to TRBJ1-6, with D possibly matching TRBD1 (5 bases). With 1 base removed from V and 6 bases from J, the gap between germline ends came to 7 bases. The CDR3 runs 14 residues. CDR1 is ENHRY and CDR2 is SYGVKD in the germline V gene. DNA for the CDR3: TGTGCCATCAGTGAGTTACAGGCTAATTCACCCCTCCACTTT. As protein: CAISELQANSPLHF.

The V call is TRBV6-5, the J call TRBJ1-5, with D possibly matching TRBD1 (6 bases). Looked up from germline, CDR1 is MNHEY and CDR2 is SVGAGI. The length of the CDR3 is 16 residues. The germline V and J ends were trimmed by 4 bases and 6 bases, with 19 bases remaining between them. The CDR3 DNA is TGTGCCAGCAGTTCCACCGAACAGGGAATGAGTCAGCCCCAGCATTTT. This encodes CASSSTEQGMSQPQHF.

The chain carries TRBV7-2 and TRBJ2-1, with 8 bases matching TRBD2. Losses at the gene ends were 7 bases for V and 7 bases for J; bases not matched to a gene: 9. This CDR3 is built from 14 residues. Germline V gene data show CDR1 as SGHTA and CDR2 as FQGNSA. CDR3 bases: TGTGCCAGCATCCTTAGCGGGGCCTTAAATGAGCAGTTCTTC. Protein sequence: CASILSGALNEQFF.

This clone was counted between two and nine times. The CDR3 loop reads CASGDRDYGYTF. CDR3 DNA sequence: TGTGCCAGCGGGGACAGGGATTACGGCTACACCTTC. The chain combines TRBV19 with TRBJ1-2; 9 bases are a match to TRBD1. The germline V gene has CDR1 LNHDA and CDR2 SQIVND (reference sequence). This CDR3 contains 12 residues. With 9 bases clipped from V and 8 bases from J, the junction kept 7 bases outside the gene matches.

CDR3 in DNA: TGTGCCACGACCCCGGACAGGAACACTGAAGCTTTCTTT. As protein: CATTPDRNTEAFF. The chain has TRBV19 and TRBJ1-1; the D gene is possibly TRBD1 (6 bases). This CDR3 has 13 residues. The V gene lost 10 bases and the J gene lost 1 base, with 13 bases spanning the gap. Per germline, CDR1 LNHDA and CDR2 SQIVND (reference sequence). Variable domain in full (rest from reference TRBV19 and TRBJ1-1): DGGITQSPKYLFRKEGQNVTLSCEQNLNHDAMYWYRQDPGQGLRLIYYSQIVNDFQKGDIAEGYSVSREKKESFPLTVTSAQKNPTAFYLCATTPDRNTEAFFGQGTRLTVV.

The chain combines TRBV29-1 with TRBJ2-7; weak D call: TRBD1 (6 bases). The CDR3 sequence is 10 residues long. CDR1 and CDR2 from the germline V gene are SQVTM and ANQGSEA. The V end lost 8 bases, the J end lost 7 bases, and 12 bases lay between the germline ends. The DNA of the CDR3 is TGCAGCATCCAACAGGGAGAGCAGTACTTC. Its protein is CSIQQGEQYF.

This CDR3 is CASSPLTGDTEAFF. CDR3 nucleotide sequence: TGTGCCAGCTCACCACTCACCGGGGACACTGAAGCTTTCTTT. The chain carries TRBV18 and TRBJ1-1; D not resolved. V was trimmed by 1 base and J by 3 bases, leaving 9 bases between them. This CDR3 is 14 amino acids long. Germline CDR1 reads KGHSH; CDR2 reads LQKENI.

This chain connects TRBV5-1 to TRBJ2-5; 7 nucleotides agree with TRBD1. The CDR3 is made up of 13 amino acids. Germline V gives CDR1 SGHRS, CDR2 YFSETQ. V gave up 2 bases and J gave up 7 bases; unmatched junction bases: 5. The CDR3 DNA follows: TGCGCCAGCAGCTTAGACAGGGTCACGACCCAGTACTTC. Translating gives CASSLDRVTTQYF.

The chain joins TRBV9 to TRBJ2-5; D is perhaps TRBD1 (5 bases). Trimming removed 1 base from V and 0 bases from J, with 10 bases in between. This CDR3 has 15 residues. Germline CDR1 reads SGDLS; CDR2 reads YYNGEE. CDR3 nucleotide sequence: TGTGCCAGCAGCGTATTTACAGGAGACCAAGAGACCCAGTACTTC. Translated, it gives CASSVFTGDQETQYF.

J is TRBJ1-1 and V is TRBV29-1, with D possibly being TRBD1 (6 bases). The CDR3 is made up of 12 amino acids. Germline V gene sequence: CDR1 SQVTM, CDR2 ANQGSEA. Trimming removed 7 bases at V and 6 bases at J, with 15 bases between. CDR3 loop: CSARQVAAEAFF. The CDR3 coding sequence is TGCAGCGCACGACAGGTCGCCGCTGAAGCTTTCTTT. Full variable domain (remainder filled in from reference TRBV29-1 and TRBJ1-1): SAVISQKPSRDICQRGTSLTIQCQVDSQVTMMFWYRQQPGQSLTLIATANQGSEATYESGFVIDKFPISRPNLTFSTLTVSNMSPEDSSIYLCSARQVAAEAFFGQGTRLTVV.

The CDR3 sequence: CASSSYRVGTQYF. CDR3 sequence (DNA): TGTGCCAGCAGCTCCTACAGGGTCGGTACGCAGTATTTT. The chain joins TRBV5-4 to TRBJ2-3; D perhaps matches TRBD1 (6 bases). Germline V CDR1 and CDR2: SGHNT, YYREEE (reference sequence). The CDR3 loop spans 13 amino acids. The V and J ends lost 3 bases and 8 bases respectively, with 13 bases between them.

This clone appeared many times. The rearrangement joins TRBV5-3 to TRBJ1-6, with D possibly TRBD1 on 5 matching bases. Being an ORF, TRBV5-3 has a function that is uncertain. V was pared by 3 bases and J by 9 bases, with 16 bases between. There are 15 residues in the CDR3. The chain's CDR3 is CARSSPDNPPSPLHF. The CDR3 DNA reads TGTGCCAGAAGCTCACCGGACAATCCCCCTTCACCCCTCCACTTT.

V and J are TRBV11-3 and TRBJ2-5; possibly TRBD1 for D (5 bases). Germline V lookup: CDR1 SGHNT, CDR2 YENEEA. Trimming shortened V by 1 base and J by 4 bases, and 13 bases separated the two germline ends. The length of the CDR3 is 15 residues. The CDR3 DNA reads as TGTGCCAGCAGCTTAGGAACTGGGGCCGGAGAGACCCAGTACTTC. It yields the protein CASSLGTGAGETQYF.

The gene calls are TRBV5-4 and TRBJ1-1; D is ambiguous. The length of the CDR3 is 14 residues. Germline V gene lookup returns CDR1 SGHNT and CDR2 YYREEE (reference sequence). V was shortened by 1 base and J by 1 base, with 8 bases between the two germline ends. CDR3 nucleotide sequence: TGTGCCAGCAGCTTGACGGACTCGAACACTGAAGCTTTCTTT. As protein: CASSLTDSNTEAFF.